This T cell receptor (beta chain) originates from a study of shared clonotypes between healthy human individuals. Findings and limits, study-wide: Sampling included only blood; tissue repertoires likely differ.

Regarding this clone: What it binds is unknown.

Sorted-subset replicate PCRs used roughly 180 ng DNA, some 33,000 T cell genomes. Using immunoSEQ multiplex PCR, the repertoire was profiled, and TCRdb retains in-frame clones only, with some absent. Among over a million clones, 98% were seen once, and the ten largest hold roughly 0.35%. Donors, healthy HIV-negative adults, lacked recent acute infections or vaccinations. V gave up 4 bases and J gave up 9 bases; unmatched junction bases: 10. The CDR3 totals 14 residues. Germline CDR1 is SGHVS and CDR2 is FQNEAQ. This clonotype originated in a man aged 30 to 39 in good health. Material for sequencing was naive CD4+ T cells sorted from blood. As for subset: CD45RA+ positively selected. V usage is TRBV7-8 and J usage is TRBJ1-2; TRBD1 matches at 8 bases. The CDR3, as DNA: TGTGCCAGCAGCTCCCGAACGGACAGGGTGAGCTACACCTTC. Translating gives CASSSRTDRVSYTF.